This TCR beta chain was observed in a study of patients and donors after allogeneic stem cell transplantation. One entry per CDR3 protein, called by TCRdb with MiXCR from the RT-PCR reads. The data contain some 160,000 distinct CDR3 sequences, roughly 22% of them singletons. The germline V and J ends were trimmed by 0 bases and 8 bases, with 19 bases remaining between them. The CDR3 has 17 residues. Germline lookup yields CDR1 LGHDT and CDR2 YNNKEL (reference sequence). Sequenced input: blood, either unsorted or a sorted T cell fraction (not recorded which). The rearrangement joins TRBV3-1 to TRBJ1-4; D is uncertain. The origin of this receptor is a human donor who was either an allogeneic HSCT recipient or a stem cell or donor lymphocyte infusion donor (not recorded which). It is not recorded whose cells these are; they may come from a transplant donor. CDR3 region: CASSQDWWAHLGEKLFF. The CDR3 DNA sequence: TGTGCCAGCAGCCAAGATTGGTGGGCCCACCTCGGAGAAAAACTGTTTTTT.